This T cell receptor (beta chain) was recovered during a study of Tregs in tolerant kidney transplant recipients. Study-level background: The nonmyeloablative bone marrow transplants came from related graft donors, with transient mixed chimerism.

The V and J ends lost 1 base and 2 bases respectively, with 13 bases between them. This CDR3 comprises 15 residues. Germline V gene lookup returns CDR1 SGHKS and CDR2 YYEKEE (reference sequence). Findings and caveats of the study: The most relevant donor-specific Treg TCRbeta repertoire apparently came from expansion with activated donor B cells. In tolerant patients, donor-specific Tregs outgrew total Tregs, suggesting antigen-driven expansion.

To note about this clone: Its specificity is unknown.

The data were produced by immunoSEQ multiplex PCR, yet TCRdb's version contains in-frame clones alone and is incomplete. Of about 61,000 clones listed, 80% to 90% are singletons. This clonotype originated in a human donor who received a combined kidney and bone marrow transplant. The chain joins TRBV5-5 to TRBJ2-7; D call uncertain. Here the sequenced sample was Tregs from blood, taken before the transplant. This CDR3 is CASSLLGNPPYEQYF. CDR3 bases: TGTGCCAGCAGCTTGTTAGGGAACCCCCCCTACGAGCAGTACTTC.